This TCR beta chain was obtained from a study of post-analysis software for immune sequencing data. The ends were cut back, 8 bases at V and 1 base at J, with 13 bases in the middle. CDR3 length: 14 amino acids. Germline V lookup: CDR1 MDHEN, CDR2 SYDVKM. This clonotype was seen only a few times. No antigen is known for it. Findings and limits, study-wide: Included in a set of five TRBV segments more frequent in patients than controls were TRBV5-6, TRBV5-1 and TRBV20-1. Versus controls, multiple sclerosis patients showed significantly lower diversity (normalized Chao1).

Every TCR beta cDNA library bore unique molecular identifiers. TCRdb redid the calling of the PCR reads with MiXCR, one entry per CDR3 protein. Here the sample spans 430,000 or so distinct CDR3 sequences, more than 30% being singletons. The sample taken for sequencing was blood. The gene calls are TRBV28 and TRBJ2-3, with D maybe TRBD2 (5 bases). This receptor was identified in a girl under 10 years old with multiple sclerosis. The CDR3: CASGPPRGTDTQYF. CDR3 DNA sequence: TGTGCCAGCGGGCCCCCGAGGGGCACAGATACGCAGTATTTT.